One sample yielded the 8 T cell receptor beta chains listed below, sequenced in a study of T cell responses to AZD1222 COVID-19 vaccine. Repertoires were generated with immunoSEQ multiplex PCR, while TCRdb's copy carries only in-frame clones and drops some. The table lists 180,000 or so clones, roughly 88% of them singletons. The sequences come from peripheral blood, collected on day 0 of AZD1222 vaccination. Receptor source: an adult in good health.

The chain combines TRBV15 with TRBJ2-2; D ambiguous. From germline, CDR1 is LNHNV and CDR2 YYDKDF (reference sequence). The CDR3 extends over 14 amino acids. V gave up 0 bases and J gave up 8 bases, with 10 bases separating them. CDR3 sequence: CATSREEFSGELFF. CDR3 nucleotides: TGTGCCACCAGCAGAGAGGAGTTTTCAGGGGAGCTGTTTTTT.

The J gene is TRBJ1-2, the V gene TRBV3-1 (or the pseudogene TRBV3-2); a possible D gene is TRBD1 (6 bases). The CDR3 totals 13 residues. Germline lookup yields CDR1 LGHDT and CDR2 YNNKEL (reference sequence). Trimming removed 4 bases from V and 6 bases from J, with 12 bases in between. The CDR3 region has the DNA TGTGCCAGCAGCCCAAAAGGGGGGGATGGCTACACCTTC. Translated: CASSPKGGDGYTF.

The J gene is TRBJ1-1, the V gene TRBV29-1; 9 nucleotides align to TRBD1. The J segment lost 10 bases and the V segment lost 5 bases, leaving 8 bases of the junction unmatched. Germline V CDR1 and CDR2: SQVTM, ANQGSEA. The CDR3 spans 12 residues. CDR3 nucleotide sequence: TGCAGCGTTCAACAGGGGGCGATGTTAGCTTTCTTT. Translation gives CSVQQGAMLAFF.

The chain carries TRBV4-1 and TRBJ1-6; 10 positions match TRBD1. There are 17 residues in the CDR3. Trimming cost V 0 bases and J 7 bases; bases outside gene matches: 6. Germline CDR1 MGHRA, CDR2 YSYEKL. CDR3 nucleotide sequence: TGCGCCAGCAGCCAAGATATTCCGGGACAGGGGAATTCACCCCTCCACTTT. It specifies CASSQDIPGQGNSPLHF.

The rearrangement uses TRBV2 and TRBJ1-2; weak D call: TRBD1 (5 bases). The CDR3 is made up of 12 amino acids. Trimming cost V 10 bases and J 12 bases, with 21 bases left between them. Germline-derived CDR1 and CDR2 are SNHLY and FYNNEI. CDR3 nucleotide sequence: TGTGCCACGTCTAGTGACAGCCCGGGCCACACCTTC. Its translation is CATSSDSPGHTF.

This sequence joins TRBV24-1 and TRBJ1-5; D is perhaps TRBD1 (5 bases). The V gene's germline CDR1 is KGHDR and CDR2 SFDVKD. This CDR3 is 12 amino acids long. Trimming removed 4 bases from V and 9 bases from J, with 9 bases in between. CDR3 sequence (DNA): TGTGCCACCAGTGAAGCGGGGGGGCCCCAGCATTTT. This codes for CATSEAGGPQHF.

This chain connects TRBV28 to TRBJ1-2; 8 nucleotides match TRBD1. V was pared by 4 bases and J by 7 bases, with 5 bases of the junction left unmatched. Germline V gene sequence: CDR1 MDHEN, CDR2 SYDVKM. This CDR3 comprises 13 residues. This chain's CDR3 is CASSSWTGSGYTF. CDR3 bases: TGTGCCAGCAGTTCCTGGACAGGGAGTGGCTACACCTTC.

J is TRBJ2-7 and V is TRBV5-1, with 11 bases lining up with TRBD1. The J segment lost 3 bases and the V segment lost 3 bases, leaving 5 bases of the junction unmatched. This CDR3 comprises 15 residues. In germline, CDR1 is SGHRS, CDR2 YFSETQ. The DNA of the CDR3 is TGCGCCAGCAGCTCCGGGACAGGGGGTTACTACGAGCAGTACTTC. It encodes CASSSGTGGYYEQYF.